This TCR beta chain was obtained from a study of CD8 T cells in ankylosing spondylitis. TCRdb independently ran MiXCR on the 5' RACE reads; one entry per CDR3 protein. The sample records 670,000 or so distinct CDR3 sequences, roughly 20% being singletons. With respect to this clonotype: Its matching antigen is unknown.

Study observations and caveats: The study identified a TCR beta motif of under ten highly homologous variants that appeared characteristic of ankylosing spondylitis blood.

Sample: blood, either unsorted or a sorted T cell fraction (not recorded which). The receptor's source is a male donor with ankylosing spondylitis.

In DNA, the CDR3 is TGCAGTGCTAGAGATAGCTTAGAGCGGGAGGTCTCCTACGAGCAGTACTTC. It specifies CSARDSLEREVSYEQYF. The J gene is TRBJ2-7, the V gene TRBV20-1; 9 nucleotides align to TRBD2. V gave up 0 bases and J gave up 0 bases; unmatched junction bases: 9. Germline values: CDR1 DFQATT, CDR2 SNEGSKA (reference sequence). The CDR3 covers 17 residues.